One sample yielded the 14 T cell receptor beta chains listed below, sequenced in a study of cytomegalovirus exposure and HLA in healthy donors. Using immunoSEQ multiplex PCR, the repertoire was profiled, and TCRdb retains in-frame clones only, with some absent. Among some 72,000 clones listed, 90% to 96% were seen once. What was sequenced was PBMCs. Receptors were obtained from a man aged 18 to 30 in good health and CMV-seropositive.

This chain uses TRBV29-1 with TRBJ2-6; D is possibly TRBD2 (5 bases). Germline lookup yields CDR1 SQVTM and CDR2 ANQGSEA. Deletions cut 5 bases from V and 0 bases from J, with 5 bases between. The CDR3 is made up of 13 amino acids. CDR3 coding DNA: TGCAGCGTTCGGGGCTCTGGGGCCAACGTCCTGACTTTC. It translates to CSVRGSGANVLTF.

This chain uses TRBV4-2 with TRBJ1-1; D is possibly TRBD1 (5 bases). CDR1 and CDR2 (germline): LGHNA, YNFKEQ. V dropped 1 base and J dropped 1 base, with 16 bases sitting between them. The CDR3 is 17 residues long. CDR3 bases: TGTGCCAGCAGCCAAGCCCCCTGGGGGGGACGGAACACTGAAGCTTTCTTT. Translation: CASSQAPWGGRNTEAFF.

This clone was recorded once. The V and J genes are TRBV19 and TRBJ2-3; TRBD1 agrees at 7 bases. The J segment lost 4 bases and the V segment lost 8 bases, leaving 9 bases of the junction unmatched. Looked up from germline, CDR1 is LNHDA and CDR2 is SQIVND (reference sequence). The CDR3 consists of 14 residues. CDR3 nucleotide sequence: TGTGCCAGTGGGGGATTGGGACAGCCAGATACGCAGTATTTT. Translated: CASGGLGQPDTQYF.

The chain combines TRBV20-1 with TRBJ2-7; D call uncertain. CDR3 length: 11 amino acids. In germline, CDR1 is DFQATT, CDR2 SNEGSKA (reference sequence). Trimming removed 3 bases at V and 9 bases at J, with 12 bases between. The CDR3 DNA is TGCAGTGCTAGCGTCGCTCCAGGGCAGTACTTC. This gives the protein CSASVAPGQYF.

This CDR3 is CASSLTRAREETQYF. CDR3 nucleotides: TGCGCCAGCAGCTTGACTAGGGCCCGGGAGGAGACCCAGTACTTC. The rearrangement links TRBV5-1 to TRBJ2-5; D is perhaps TRBD2 (6 bases). Trimming shortened V by 1 base and J by 5 bases, and 15 bases separated the two germline ends. The V gene's germline CDR1 is SGHRS and CDR2 YFSETQ. The CDR3 covers 15 residues.

The rearrangement links TRBV4-1 to TRBJ1-1; D is uncertain. Germline lookup yields CDR1 MGHRA and CDR2 YSYEKL. The CDR3 has 14 residues. Trimming removed 0 bases from V and 1 base from J, with 6 bases in between. The DNA for the CDR3 is TGCGCCAGCAGCCAAGAGACAAAGAACACTGAAGCTTTCTTT. This sequence encodes CASSQETKNTEAFF.

A note on this clone: One end of the junction fails to match germline, which may point to a read error. This chain links TRBV7-8 with TRBJ2-5; tentative D call: TRBD2 (5 bases). This CDR3 comprises 13 residues. Looked up from germline, CDR1 is SGHVS and CDR2 is FQNEAQ. DNA for the CDR3: TGTGCCAGCAGCCTAGCTACTGAGGAGACCCAGTACTTC. Translating gives CASSLATEETQYF. The full variable domain, completed using reference TRBV7-8 and TRBJ2-5, is GAGVSQSPRYKVAKRGQDVALRCDPISGHVSLFWYQQALGQGPEFLTYFQNEAQLDKSGLPSDRFFAERPEGSVSTLKIQRTQQEDSAVYLCASSLATEETQYFGPGTRLLVL.

This clone occurred a few times. The gene calls are TRBV6-6 and TRBJ2-1, with a tentative D call TRBD1 (6 bases). With 6 bases removed from V and 7 bases from J, the gap between germline ends came to 10 bases. Germline CDR1 MNHNY, CDR2 SVGAGI (reference sequence). This CDR3 comprises 12 residues. CDR3 DNA sequence: TGTGCCAGCAGCGAAAGGGGGAATGAGCAGTTCTTC. This codes for CASSERGNEQFF.

This chain connects TRBV4-2 to TRBJ2-1, with TRBD2 identical over 8 bases. The CDR3 spans 15 residues. J gave up 10 bases and V 2 bases, and 10 bases lay outside the gene matches. The germline V gene has CDR1 LGHNA and CDR2 YNFKEQ. The CDR3 sequence is CASSQPGLVAQEQFF. CDR3 DNA sequence: TGTGCCAGCAGCCAACCGGGACTAGTGGCTCAGGAGCAGTTCTTC.

This sequence joins TRBV7-9 and TRBJ2-1, with TRBD1 matching 7 bases. From germline, CDR1 is SEHNR and CDR2 FQNEAQ (reference sequence). This CDR3 spans 13 amino acids. V gave up 3 bases and J gave up 7 bases; unmatched junction bases: 3. The CDR3 DNA reads TGTGCCAGCAGCTTCGGGACAGTTAATGAGCAGTTCTTC. It encodes CASSFGTVNEQFF.

V and J are TRBV5-1 and TRBJ1-1, with D possibly TRBD1 on 5 matching bases. This CDR3 region has 12 residues. Trimming cost V 4 bases and J 3 bases, with 7 bases left between them. Germline V lookup: CDR1 SGHRS, CDR2 YFSETQ. The CDR3 sequence is CASSQGDTEAFF. CDR3 DNA: TGCGCCAGCAGCCAAGGGGACACTGAAGCTTTCTTT. Based on the CDR3 plus reference TRBV5-1 and TRBJ1-1, the full variable domain is KAGVTQTPRYLIKTRGQQVTLSCSPISGHRSVSWYQQTPGQGLQFLFEYFSETQRNKGNFPGRFSGRQFSNSRSEMNVSTLELGDSALYLCASSQGDTEAFFGQGTRLTVV.

The chain uses TRBV6-6 and TRBJ2-1; 7 nucleotides agree with TRBD2. This CDR3 has 13 residues. The V and J ends lost 6 bases and 4 bases, in that order; junction bases with no gene match: 3. The germline V gene has CDR1 MNHNY and CDR2 SVGAGI (reference sequence). CDR3: CASSLAEYNEQFF. The CDR3 region has the DNA TGTGCCAGCAGCCTAGCGGAGTACAATGAGCAGTTCTTC.

Comments on this clone: The junction departs from the called germline gene at one end, perhaps through a read error. The chain couples TRBV7-7 to TRBJ2-5; D remains ambiguous. Germline CDR1 SSHAT, CDR2 FNYEAQ (reference sequence). CDR3 length equals 13 residues. Written as DNA, the CDR3 is TGTGCTAGCAGCTTACAGAATCAAGAGACCCAGTACTTC. Amino acid sequence: CASSLQNQETQYF.

In DNA form, the CDR3 reads TGTGCCAGTAGTGTGACAGCTAACAATGAGCAGTTCTTC. Translating gives CASSVTANNEQFF. The rearrangement links TRBV19 to TRBJ2-1; a weak D match, TRBD1 (5 bases). CDR1 and CDR2 from the germline V gene are LNHDA and SQIVND (reference sequence). This CDR3 spans 13 amino acids. V was shortened by 5 bases and J by 5 bases, with 10 bases between the two germline ends. The entire variable domain, with the rest obtained from reference TRBV19 and TRBJ2-1, is as follows: DGGITQSPKYLFRKEGQNVTLSCEQNLNHDAMYWYRQDPGQGLRLIYYSQIVNDFQKGDIAEGYSVSREKKESFPLTVTSAQKNPTAFYLCASSVTANNEQFFGPGTRLTVL.